This T cell receptor beta chain was retrieved from a study of regulatory T cells in long-lasting Graves disease. Looking at the study overall: Duration of antithyroid drug therapy among newly diagnosed Graves' patients was under 3 months.

In regard to this clonotype: The antigen is undetermined.

Building the TCR beta libraries relied on iRepertoire HTBI primers, and CDR3 regions underwent Arm-PCR. Each CDR3 protein is one row after TCRdb ran MiXCR on the multiplex PCR reads. The data hold around 480,000 distinct CDR3 sequences, with about 17% observed a single time. Study-wide results and limits: Relative to new patients (under 1,000), persistent patients exhibited greater sharing of public clonotypes (around 2,700).

Germline CDR1 is MGHRA and CDR2 is YSYEKL. This CDR3 is built from 16 residues. V was pared by 0 bases and J by 7 bases, with 16 bases between. As to time point: newly diagnosed GD, antithyroid drugs for less than 3 months. PBMC-extracted RNA yielded the TCR library. This same sample was also part of a study on T cells in Graves' hyperthyroidism and ophthalmopathy. As reported in that work: HTBI primers were used for first-round RT-PCR of the TCR CDR3.

The sample here was peripheral blood mononuclear cells (PBMCs), taken at new diagnosis, from a patient treated with antithyroid drugs. The chain combines TRBV4-1 with TRBJ1-5, with D possibly matching TRBD1 (5 bases). The origin of this receptor is a man aged 35 to 55 with Graves disease. The CDR3 spells CASSQDERGRGQPQHF. The CDR3 bases are TGCGCCAGCAGCCAAGATGAACGGGGAAGGGGACAGCCCCAGCATTTT.